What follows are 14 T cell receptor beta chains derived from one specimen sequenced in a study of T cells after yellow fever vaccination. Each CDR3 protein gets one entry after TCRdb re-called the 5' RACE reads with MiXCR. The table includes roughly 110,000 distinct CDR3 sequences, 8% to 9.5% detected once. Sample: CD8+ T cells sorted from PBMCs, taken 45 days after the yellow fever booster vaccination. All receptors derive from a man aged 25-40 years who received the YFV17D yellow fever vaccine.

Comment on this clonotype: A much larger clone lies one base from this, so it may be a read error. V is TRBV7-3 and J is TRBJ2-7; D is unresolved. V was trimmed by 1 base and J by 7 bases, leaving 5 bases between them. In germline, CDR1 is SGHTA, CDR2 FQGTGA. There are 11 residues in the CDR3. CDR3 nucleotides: TGTGCCAGCAGCTTAAAACTGGAGCAGTACTTC. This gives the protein CASSLKLEQYF.

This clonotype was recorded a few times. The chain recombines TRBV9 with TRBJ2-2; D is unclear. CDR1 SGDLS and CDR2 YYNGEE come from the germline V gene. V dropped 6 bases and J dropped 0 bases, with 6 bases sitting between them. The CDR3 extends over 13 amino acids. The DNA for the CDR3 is TGTGCCAGCAAGCGTCCGAACACCGGGGAGCTGTTTTTT. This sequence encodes CASKRPNTGELFF.

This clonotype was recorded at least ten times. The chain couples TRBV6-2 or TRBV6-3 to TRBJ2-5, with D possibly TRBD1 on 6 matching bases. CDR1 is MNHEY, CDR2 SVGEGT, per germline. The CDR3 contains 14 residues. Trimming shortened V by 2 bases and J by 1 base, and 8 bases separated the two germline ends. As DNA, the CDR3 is TGTGCCAGCAGTTACCCGACAGGCCAAGAGACCCAGTACTTC. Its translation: CASSYPTGQETQYF.

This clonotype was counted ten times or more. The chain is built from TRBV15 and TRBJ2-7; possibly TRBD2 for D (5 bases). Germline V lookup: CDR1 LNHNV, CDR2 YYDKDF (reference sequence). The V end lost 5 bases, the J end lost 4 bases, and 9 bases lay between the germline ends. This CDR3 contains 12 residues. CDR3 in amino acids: CATSLSGYEQYF. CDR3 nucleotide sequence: TGTGCCACCAGCTTATCGGGGTACGAGCAGTACTTC.

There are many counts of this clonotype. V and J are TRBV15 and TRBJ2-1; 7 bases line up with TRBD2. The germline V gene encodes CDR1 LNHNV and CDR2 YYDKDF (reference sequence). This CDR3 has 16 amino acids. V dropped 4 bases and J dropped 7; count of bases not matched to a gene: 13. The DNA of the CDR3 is TGTGCCACCAGCAACCAATGGGCGGGAGTGGAGAATGAGCAGTTCTTC. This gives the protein CATSNQWAGVENEQFF.

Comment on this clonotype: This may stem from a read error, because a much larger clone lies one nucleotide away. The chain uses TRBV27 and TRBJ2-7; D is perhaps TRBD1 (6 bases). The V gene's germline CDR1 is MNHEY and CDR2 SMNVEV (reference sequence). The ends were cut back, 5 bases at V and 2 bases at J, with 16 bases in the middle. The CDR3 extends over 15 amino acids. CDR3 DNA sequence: TGTGCCAGCAGTGACATAACAGGGATCGCCTACGAGCAGTACTTC. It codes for CASSDITGIAYEQYF.

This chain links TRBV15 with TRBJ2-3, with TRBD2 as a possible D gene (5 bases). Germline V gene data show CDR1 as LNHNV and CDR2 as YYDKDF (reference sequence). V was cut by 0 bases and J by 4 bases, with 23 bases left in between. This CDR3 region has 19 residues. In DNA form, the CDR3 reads TGTGCCACCAGCAGAGATCTAGGTTTCGTCGCGGGCAGCTCAGATACGCAGTATTTT. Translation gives CATSRDLGFVAGSSDTQYF. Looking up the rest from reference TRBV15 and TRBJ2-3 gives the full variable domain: DAMVIQNPRYQVTQFGKPVTLSCSQTLNHNVMYWYQQKSSQAPKLLFHYYDKDFNNEADTPDNFQSRRPNTSFCFLDIRSPGLGDTAMYLCATSRDLGFVAGSSDTQYFGPGTRLTVL.

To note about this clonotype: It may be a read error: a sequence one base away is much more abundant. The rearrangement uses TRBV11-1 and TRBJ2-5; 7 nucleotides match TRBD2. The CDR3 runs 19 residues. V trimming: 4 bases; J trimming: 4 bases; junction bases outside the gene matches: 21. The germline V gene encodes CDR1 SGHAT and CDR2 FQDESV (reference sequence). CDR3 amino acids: CASSYGDLSTAGLRETQYF. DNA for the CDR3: TGTGCCAGCAGCTACGGGGACCTATCTACAGCGGGACTTAGAGAGACCCAGTACTTC.

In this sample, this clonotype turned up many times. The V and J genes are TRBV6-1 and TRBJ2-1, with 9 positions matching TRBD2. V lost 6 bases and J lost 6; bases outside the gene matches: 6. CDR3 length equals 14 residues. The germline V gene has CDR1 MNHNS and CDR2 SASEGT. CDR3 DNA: TGTGCCAGCAGGGTAGCGGGAGTTTCCAATGAGCAGTTCTTC. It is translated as CASRVAGVSNEQFF.

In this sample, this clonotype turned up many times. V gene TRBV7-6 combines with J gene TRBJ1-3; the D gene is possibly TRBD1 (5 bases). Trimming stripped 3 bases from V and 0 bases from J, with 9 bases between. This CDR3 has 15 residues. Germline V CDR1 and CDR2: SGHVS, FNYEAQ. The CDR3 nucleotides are TGTGCCAGCAGCTTCGGACAAAACTCTGGAAACACCATATATTTT. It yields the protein CASSFGQNSGNTIYF.

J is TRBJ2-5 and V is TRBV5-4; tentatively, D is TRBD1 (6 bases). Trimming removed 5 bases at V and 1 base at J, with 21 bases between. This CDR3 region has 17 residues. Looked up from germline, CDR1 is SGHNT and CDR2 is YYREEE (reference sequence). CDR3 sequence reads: CASRILEAGVAQETQYF. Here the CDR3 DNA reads TGTGCCAGCAGGATCTTGGAGGCAGGGGTTGCCCAAGAGACCCAGTACTTC.

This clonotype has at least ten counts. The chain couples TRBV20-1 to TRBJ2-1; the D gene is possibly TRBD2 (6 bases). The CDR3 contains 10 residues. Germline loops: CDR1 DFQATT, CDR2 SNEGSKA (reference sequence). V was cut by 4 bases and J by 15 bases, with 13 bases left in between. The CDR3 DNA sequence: TGCAGTGCTATTAGCGGTGGCTGGTTCTTC. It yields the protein CSAISGGWFF.

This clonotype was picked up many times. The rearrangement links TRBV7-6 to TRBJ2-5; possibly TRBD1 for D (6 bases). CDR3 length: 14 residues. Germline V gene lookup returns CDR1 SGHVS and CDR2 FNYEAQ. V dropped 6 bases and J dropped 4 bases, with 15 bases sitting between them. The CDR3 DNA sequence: TGTGCCAGCAGTTCTCCCACAGGGCCAGAGACCCAGTACTTC. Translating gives CASSSPTGPETQYF.

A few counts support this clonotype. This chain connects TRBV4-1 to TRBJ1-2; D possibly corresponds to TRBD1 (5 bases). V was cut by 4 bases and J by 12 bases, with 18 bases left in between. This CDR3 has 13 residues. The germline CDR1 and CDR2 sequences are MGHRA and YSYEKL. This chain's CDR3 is CASSPGADPRHTF. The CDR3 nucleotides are TGCGCCAGCAGCCCTGGGGCGGACCCTCGCCACACCTTC.